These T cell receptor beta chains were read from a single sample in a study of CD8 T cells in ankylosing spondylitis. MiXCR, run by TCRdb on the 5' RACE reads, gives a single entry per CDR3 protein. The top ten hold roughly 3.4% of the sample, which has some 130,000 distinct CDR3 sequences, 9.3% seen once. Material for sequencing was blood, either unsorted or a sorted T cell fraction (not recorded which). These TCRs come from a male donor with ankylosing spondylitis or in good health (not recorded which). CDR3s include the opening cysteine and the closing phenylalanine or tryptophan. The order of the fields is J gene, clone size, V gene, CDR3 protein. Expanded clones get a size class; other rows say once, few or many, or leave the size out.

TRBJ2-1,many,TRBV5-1,CASSLMGVPETNEQFF
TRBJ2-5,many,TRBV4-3,CASSQDRASGSRETQYF
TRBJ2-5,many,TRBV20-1,CSAARQAGTQETQYF
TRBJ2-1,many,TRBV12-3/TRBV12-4,CASRIAEGAYNEQFF
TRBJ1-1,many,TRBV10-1,CASSVPQGPDTEAFF
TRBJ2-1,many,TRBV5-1,CASTRSGTGEGEQFF
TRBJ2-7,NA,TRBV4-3,CASSRHRGKSYEQYF
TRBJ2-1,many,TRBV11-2,CASSRAGLSNEQFF
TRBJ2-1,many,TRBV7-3,CASSSWELSGTYNEQFF
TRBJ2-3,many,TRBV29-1,CSGDRLSSTDTQYF
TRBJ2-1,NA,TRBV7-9,CASRSGTLNSYNEQFF
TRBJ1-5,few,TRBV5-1,CASSVGVGDQPQHF
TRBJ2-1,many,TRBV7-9,CASSSSFFDEQFF
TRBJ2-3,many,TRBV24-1,CATGLGADTQYF
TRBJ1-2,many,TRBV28,CASSHTGPNYGYTF
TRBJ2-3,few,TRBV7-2,CASSLGSSSDTQYF
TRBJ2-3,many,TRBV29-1,CRAGVSGRAEDTQYF
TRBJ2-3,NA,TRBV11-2,CASSFVGPRTDTQYF
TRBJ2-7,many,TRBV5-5,CASSPRTGNYEQYF
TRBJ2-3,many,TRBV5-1,CASSPRSGGTDTQYF
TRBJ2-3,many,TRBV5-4,CASSLGARADTQYF
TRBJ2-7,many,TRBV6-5,CASSSGGTTSEQYF
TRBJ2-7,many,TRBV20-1,CSAFTGTYEQYF
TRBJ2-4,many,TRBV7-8,CASSFIGVAGDIQYF
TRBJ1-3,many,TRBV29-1,CSVHRVDTIYF
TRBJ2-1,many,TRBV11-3,CASSLGEPYNEQFF
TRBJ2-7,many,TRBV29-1,CSVAVLGTGTYEQYF
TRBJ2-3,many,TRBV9,CASSVGTTDTQYF
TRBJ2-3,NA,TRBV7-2,CASSPRTSRDGDTQYF
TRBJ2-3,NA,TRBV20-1,CTARNIERSSTDTQYF
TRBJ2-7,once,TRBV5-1,CASSLAWTNYEEYF
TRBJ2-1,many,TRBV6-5,CASSYRAPSDGNSYNEQFF
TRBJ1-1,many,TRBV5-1,CASGLGDRNTEAFF
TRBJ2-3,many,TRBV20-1,CSATGTSGLTDTQYF
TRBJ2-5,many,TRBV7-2,CASSGSRLETQYF
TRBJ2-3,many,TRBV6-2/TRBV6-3,CASSYLDVPYSDTQYF
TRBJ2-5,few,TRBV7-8,CASSPGGGVWRTETQYF
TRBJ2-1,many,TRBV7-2,CASSSNPSSGRFDEQFF